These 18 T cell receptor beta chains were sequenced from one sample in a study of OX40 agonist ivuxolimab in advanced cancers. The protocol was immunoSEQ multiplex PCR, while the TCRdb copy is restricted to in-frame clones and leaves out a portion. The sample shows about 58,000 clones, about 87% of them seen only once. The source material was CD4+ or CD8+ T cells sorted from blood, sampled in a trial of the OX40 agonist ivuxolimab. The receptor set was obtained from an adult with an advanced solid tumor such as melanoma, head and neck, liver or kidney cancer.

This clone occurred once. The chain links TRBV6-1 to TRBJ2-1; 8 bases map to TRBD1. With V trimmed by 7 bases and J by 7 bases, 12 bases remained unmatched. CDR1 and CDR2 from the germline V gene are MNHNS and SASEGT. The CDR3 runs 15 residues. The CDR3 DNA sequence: TGTGCCAGCAATCGGCAGGGGGCTGATTATAATGAGCAGTTCTTC. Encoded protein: CASNRQGADYNEQFF.

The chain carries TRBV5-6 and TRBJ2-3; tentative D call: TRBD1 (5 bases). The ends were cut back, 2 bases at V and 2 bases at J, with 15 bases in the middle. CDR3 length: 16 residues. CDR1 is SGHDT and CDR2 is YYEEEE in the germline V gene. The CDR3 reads CASSFGAGQFTDTQYF. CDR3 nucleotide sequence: TGTGCCAGCAGCTTTGGGGCCGGGCAGTTCACAGATACGCAGTATTTT. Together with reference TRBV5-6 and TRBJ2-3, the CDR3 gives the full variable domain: DAGVTQSPTHLIKTRGQQVTLRCSPKSGHDTVSWYQQALGQGPQFIFQYYEEEERQRGNFPDRFSGHQFPNYSSELNVNALLLGDSALYLCASSFGAGQFTDTQYFGPGTRLTVL.

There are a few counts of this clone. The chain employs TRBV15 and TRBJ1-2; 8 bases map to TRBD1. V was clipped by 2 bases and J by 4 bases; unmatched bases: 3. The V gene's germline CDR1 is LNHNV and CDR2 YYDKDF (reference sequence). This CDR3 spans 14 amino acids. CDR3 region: CATSRPGTGYGYTF. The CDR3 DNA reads TGTGCCACCAGCAGACCCGGGACAGGCTATGGCTACACCTTC.

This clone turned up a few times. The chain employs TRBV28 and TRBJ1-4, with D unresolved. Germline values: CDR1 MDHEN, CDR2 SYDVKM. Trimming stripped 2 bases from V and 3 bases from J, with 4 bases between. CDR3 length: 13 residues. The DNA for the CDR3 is TGTGCCAGCAGTTTAGTAGCTAATGAAAAACTGTTTTTT. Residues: CASSLVANEKLFF. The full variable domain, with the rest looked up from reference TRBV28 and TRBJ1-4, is DVKVTQSSRYLVKRTGEKVFLECVQDMDHENMFWYRQDPGLGLRLIYFSYDVKMKEKGDIPEGYSVSREKKERFSLILESASTNQTSMYLCASSLVANEKLFFGSGTQLSVL.

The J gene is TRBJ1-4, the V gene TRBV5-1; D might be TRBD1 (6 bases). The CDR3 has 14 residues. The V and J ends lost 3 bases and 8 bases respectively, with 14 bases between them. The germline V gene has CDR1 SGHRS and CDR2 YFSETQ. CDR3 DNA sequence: TGCGCCAGCAGCTACAAGGGGGGTGAGGAAAAACTGTTTTTT. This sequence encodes CASSYKGGEEKLFF.

The CDR3 region has the DNA TGTGCCAGCAGCTTGGACAGCCGGAACACTGAAGCTTTCTTT. It is translated as CASSLDSRNTEAFF. The rearrangement joins TRBV7-3 to TRBJ1-1; TRBD1 might be the D (6 bases). Germline CDR1 reads SGHTA; CDR2 reads FQGTGA. This CDR3 region has 14 residues. Trimming removed 3 bases from V and 1 base from J, with 9 bases in between.

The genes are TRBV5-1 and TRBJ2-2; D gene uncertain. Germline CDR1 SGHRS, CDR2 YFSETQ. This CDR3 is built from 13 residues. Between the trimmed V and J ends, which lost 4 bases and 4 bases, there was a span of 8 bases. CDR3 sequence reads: CASSAFGTGELFF. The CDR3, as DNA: TGCGCCAGCAGCGCCTTCGGCACCGGGGAGCTGTTTTTT.

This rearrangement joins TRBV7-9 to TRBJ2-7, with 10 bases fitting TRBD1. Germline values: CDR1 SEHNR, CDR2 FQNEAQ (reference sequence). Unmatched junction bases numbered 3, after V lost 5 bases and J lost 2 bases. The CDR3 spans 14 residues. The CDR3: CASSLGTGAYEQYF. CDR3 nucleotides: TGTGCCAGCAGCCTCGGGACAGGGGCCTACGAGCAGTACTTC. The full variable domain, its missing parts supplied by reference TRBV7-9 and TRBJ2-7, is DTGVSQNPRHKITKRGQNVTFRCDPISEHNRLYWYRQTLGQGPEFLTYFQNEAQLEKSRLLSDRFSAERPKGSFSTLEIQRTEQGDSAMYLCASSLGTGAYEQYFGPGTRLTVT.

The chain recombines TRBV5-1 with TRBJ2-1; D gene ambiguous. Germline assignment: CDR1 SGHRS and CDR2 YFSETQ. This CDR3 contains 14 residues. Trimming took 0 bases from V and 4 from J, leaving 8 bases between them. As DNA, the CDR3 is TGCGCCAGCAGCTTGGGACAAAGATACAATGAGCAGTTCTTC. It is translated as CASSLGQRYNEQFF. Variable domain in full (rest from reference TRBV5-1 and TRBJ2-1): KAGVTQTPRYLIKTRGQQVTLSCSPISGHRSVSWYQQTPGQGLQFLFEYFSETQRNKGNFPGRFSGRQFSNSRSEMNVSTLELGDSALYLCASSLGQRYNEQFFGPGTRLTVL.

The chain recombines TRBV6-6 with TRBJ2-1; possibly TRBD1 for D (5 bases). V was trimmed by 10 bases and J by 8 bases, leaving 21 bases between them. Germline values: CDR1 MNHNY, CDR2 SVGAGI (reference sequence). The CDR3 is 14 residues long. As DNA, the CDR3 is TGTGCCACCCAAACCCACGTTGTCAGGGATGAGCAGTTCTTC. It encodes CATQTHVVRDEQFF.

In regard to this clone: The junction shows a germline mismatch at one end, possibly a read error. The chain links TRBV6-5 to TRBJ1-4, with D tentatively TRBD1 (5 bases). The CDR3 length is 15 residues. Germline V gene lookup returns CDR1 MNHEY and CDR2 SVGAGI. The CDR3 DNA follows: TGTGCCAGCAGTTACTCGATGCCAGGGAACGAAAGACTGTTTTTT. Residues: CASSYSMPGNERLFF.

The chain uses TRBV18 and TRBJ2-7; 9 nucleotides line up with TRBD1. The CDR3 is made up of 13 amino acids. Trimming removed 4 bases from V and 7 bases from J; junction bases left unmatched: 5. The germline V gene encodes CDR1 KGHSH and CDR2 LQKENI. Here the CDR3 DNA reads TGTGCCAGCTCACGGGACAGGGTAATGGAGCAGTACTTC. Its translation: CASSRDRVMEQYF. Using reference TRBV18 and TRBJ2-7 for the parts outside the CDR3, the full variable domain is NAGVMQNPRHLVRRRGQEARLRCSPMKGHSHVYWYRQLPEEGLKFMVYLQKENIIDESGMPKERFSAEFPKEGPSILRIQQVVRGDSAAYFCASSRDRVMEQYFGPGTRLTVT.

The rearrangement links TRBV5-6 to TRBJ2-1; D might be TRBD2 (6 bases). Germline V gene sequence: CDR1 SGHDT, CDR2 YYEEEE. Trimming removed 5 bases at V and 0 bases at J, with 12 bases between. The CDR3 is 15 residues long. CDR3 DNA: TGTGCCAGCAGGCGGGACTGGAGCTCCTACAATGAGCAGTTCTTC. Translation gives CASRRDWSSYNEQFF.

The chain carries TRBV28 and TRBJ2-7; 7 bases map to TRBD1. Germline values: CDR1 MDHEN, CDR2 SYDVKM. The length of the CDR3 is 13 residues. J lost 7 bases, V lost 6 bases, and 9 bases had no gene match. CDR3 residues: CASRLLGTEEQYF. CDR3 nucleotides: TGTGCCAGCAGGCTCCTCGGGACAGAGGAGCAGTACTTC.

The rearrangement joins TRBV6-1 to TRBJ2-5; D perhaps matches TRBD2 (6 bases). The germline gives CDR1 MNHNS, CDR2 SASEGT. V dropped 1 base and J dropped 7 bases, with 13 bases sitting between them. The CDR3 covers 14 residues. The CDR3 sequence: CASSEGTSRGTQYF. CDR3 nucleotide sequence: TGTGCCAGCAGTGAAGGAACTAGCAGAGGGACCCAGTACTTC.

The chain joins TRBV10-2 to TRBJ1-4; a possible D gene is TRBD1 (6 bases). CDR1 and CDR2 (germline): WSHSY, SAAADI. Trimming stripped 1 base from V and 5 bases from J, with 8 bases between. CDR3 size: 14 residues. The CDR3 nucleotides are TGCGCCAGCAGTGAGTGGACAGACAATGAAAAACTGTTTTTT. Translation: CASSEWTDNEKLFF.

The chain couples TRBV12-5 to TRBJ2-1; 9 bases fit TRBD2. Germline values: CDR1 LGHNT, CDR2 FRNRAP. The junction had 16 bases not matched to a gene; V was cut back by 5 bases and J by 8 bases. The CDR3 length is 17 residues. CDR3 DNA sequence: TGTGCTAGTGGTCAGGGACTAGCCGTTATTGAGAGGGATGAGCAGTTCTTC. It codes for CASGQGLAVIERDEQFF.

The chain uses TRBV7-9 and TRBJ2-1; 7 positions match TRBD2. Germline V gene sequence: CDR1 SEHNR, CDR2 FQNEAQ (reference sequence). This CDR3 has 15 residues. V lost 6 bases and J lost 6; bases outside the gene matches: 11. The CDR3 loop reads CASSERREKSNEQFF. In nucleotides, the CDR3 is TGTGCCAGCAGTGAGCGGCGGGAGAAGAGCAATGAGCAGTTCTTC.